This T cell receptor beta chain came from a study of beta chain features in type 1 diabetes. Study-level points and caveats: The similarity of naive, central memory and Treg TCRB repertoires appeared greater among patients than among healthy donors. TCRB rearrangement may or may not be influenced by HLA type; here this remained unresolved.

The ends lost 1 base at V and 3 bases at J; junction bases unmatched: 2. This CDR3 is 15 amino acids long. Germline CDR1 SGHTA, CDR2 FQGNSA. This clone occurred a few times. Its antigen is undetermined. Other DNA sequences from this sample encode an identical CDR3 as well. The whole isolated RNA underwent reverse transcription, so sequencing captured expressed TCRB transcripts. Generated by immunoSEQ multiplex PCR, the TCRdb table keeps only in-frame clones and is missing some. The repertoire holds about 900,000 clones, with 17% as singletons. The chain joins TRBV7-2 to TRBJ2-7, with 11 nucleotides matching TRBD2. Sequencing was performed on naive CD4+ T cells from blood. The clonotype originates from a woman under 30 in good health. The CDR3 nucleotides read TGTGCCAGCAGCTTAGGACTAGCGGGGAACTACGAGCAGTACTTC. It yields the protein CASSLGLAGNYEQYF.